The sequence of this T cell receptor (beta chain) was determined in a study of blood T cells in healthy people across ages. The V end was cut by 0 bases, the J end by 7 bases, with 16 bases between. This CDR3 is 16 amino acids long. Study-level points and caveats: No conclusive comparison of naive versus antigen-experienced cells was possible with unsorted PBMCs. Long-lived donors had more naive CD4+ cells and higher diversity than aged donors. Diversity was estimated from one million T cells, and these estimates were considered underestimates.

Combining a sample-barcoded 5' primer with a J-beta primer mix, a second PCR ran for 7 to 11 cycles. TCRdb fed the 5' RACE reads into MiXCR, producing one record per CDR3 protein. The sample carries about 830,000 distinct CDR3 sequences, around 62% recorded once. About this clonotype: Its antigen is not known.

J is TRBJ2-1 and V is TRBV12-3 or TRBV12-4, with a possible D match to TRBD1 (6 bases). What was sequenced was blood. The receptor's source is a man between 25 and 39 years old in good health. DNA for the CDR3: TGTGCCAGCAGTTTAGCGCTAATCAGGGGTGAGAATGAGCAGTTCTTC. Translating gives CASSLALIRGENEQFF.